This note documents a single TCR beta chain sequence. This sample is part of a study of T cell changes during pregnancy in multiple sclerosis. The V gene end was trimmed by 0 bases and the J gene end by 9 bases; junction bases not matched to a gene: 8. This CDR3 spans 15 amino acids. Germline CDR1 SGHNT, CDR2 YYREEE (reference sequence). The repertoire was sequenced with immunoSEQ multiplex PCR; TCRdb's copy has only in-frame clones and lacks some. The sample yields around 88,000 clones, around 94% seen once. This TCR was sampled from a female donor with multiple sclerosis, enrolled in a pregnancy study. The rearrangement joins TRBV5-4 to TRBJ2-1, with 8 nucleotides matching TRBD1. The sample consisted of peripheral blood, taken in the first trimester of pregnancy. The CDR3 nucleotides read TGTGCCAGCAGCTTGGGGCAGGGGGCGGTTCCTGAGCAGTTCTTC. It is translated as CASSLGQGAVPEQFF.